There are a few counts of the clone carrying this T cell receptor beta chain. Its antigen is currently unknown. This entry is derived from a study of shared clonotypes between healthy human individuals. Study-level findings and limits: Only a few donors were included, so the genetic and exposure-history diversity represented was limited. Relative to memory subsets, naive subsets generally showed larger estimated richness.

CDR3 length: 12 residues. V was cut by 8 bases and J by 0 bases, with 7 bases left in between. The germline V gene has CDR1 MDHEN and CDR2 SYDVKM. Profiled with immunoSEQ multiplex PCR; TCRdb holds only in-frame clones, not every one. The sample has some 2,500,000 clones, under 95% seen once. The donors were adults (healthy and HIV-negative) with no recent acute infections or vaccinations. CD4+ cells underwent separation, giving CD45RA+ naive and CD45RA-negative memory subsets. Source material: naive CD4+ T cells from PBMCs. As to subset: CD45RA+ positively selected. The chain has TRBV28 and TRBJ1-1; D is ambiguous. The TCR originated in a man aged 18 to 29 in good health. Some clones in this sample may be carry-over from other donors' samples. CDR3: CASGELNTEAFF. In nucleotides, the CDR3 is TGTGCCAGCGGAGAGTTGAACACTGAAGCTTTCTTT.